The T cell receptor (beta chain) described here comes from a study of PD-1 blockade in classical Hodgkin lymphoma (dated by TCRdb to 2018 to 2021). Broadly, across the study: Nivolumab dosing was 3 mg/kg intravenously every 2 weeks, continuing until either disease progression or unacceptable toxicity. To define a peripheral blood immune signature of response to PD-1 blockade in classical Hodgkin lymphoma, the study combined TCR beta sequencing with CyTOF.

This specimen's time point label, interpreted: cycle 1 day 1 (C1D1), immediately before nivolumab initiation. Every trial patient had relapsed after autologous stem cell transplantation, and cohorts A, B and C differed in prior brentuximab vedotin exposure. The trial cohort included fewer than 65 patients with relapsed/refractory classical Hodgkin lymphoma, and each patient had a best overall response of complete response, partial response or progressive disease. In the multi-cohort phase II CheckMate 205 trial, trial patients received single-agent nivolumab. An independent review committee assessed best overall response by applying the 2007 International Working Group response criteria. Trial PBMCs were obtained immediately prior to nivolumab initiation (C1D1) and on therapy at cycle 2 day 1 and cycle 4 day 1. Peripheral blood was collected in 8 mL Vacutainer Cell Preparation Tubes, from which PBMCs were isolated by centrifugation and then cryopreserved.

To note about this clone: The antigen this receptor binds is unknown. Base qualities were left out, and no much larger clone turns up one base away.

V and J are truncated by 4 bases and 4 bases respectively, leaving an intervening sequence of 15 bases. From the cysteine up to the phenylalanine, the CDR3 has a length of 15 residues. The only DNA kept is the CDR3, 45 bases in frame from the first base. As encoded in the germline V gene, CDR1 is SNHLY while CDR2 is FYNNEI. The Qiagen DNeasy kit was used to extract genomic DNA from unsorted PBMCs and from the negatively selected CD4+ and CD8+ fractions. TCR beta CDR3 regions were subjected to amplification by immunoSEQ multiplex PCR with primers that anneal to V and J segments. A synthetic immune receptor repertoire was used to minimize amplification bias, and any remaining bias was removed computationally after sequencing. Per the authors' processing: Custom Python scripts were used to quantify repertoire diversity as the Shannon entropy index. Unsorted, CD4+ and CD8+ repertoires were examined separately, except in combined analyses, for which CD4+ and CD8+ sequences were merged in silico. A clone was considered expanded if an increase in frequency of at least 2-fold after treatment relative to C1D1 was found, and a pseudocount of 0.5 was applied to clones undetected at baseline. Singleton clones were defined as clones with 0 or 1 copy at C1D1, and non-singleton clones were defined as clones with 2 or more copies. Clones expanded in unsorted samples were labelled as CD4+, CD8+ or unknown by matching protein sequences in sorted samples from the same patient. Wilcoxon tests were applied to paired samples to test diversity changes from C1D1 to C4D1. The source is immuneACCESS, and TCRdb retained only in-frame sequences with V and J called. Part of the clones is not carried over; for the studies checked, unresolved V genes explain less than half of this, and the remainder is unexplained. V and J calls and clone size come straight from that table; D and trimming were deduced from the DNA. This sample holds tens of thousands of clones; approximately 94% were observed only once. The ten largest clonotypes hold about 7.6% of the sample.

The full study reports these points: Among trial patients, those achieving complete response had baseline diversity similar to that of newly diagnosed patients, while diversity was significantly lower in partial responders and progressors. CD4+ but not CD8+ TCR diversity rose significantly by C4D1 (p=0.0027 vs p=0.16), most apparent in complete responders (p=0.02). The study was restricted to a single clinical trial cohort, and the causes of repertoire differences, possibly disease activity or prior therapy, were left undefined. Baseline TCR diversity was reported to be lower in newly diagnosed patients than in healthy donors and to be lower still in relapsed/refractory patients. Diversity was lower in patients who began nivolumab less than 1 year after ASCT, so these patients were left out of later analyses to avoid confounding by immune reconstitution.

The chain employs TRBV2 and TRBJ2-3, with TRBD1 perhaps the D gene, on 5 matching bases. This TCR was sampled from a human donor with classical Hodgkin lymphoma. Sequenced here: peripheral blood mononuclear cells (PBMCs), sampled at baseline. The DNA sequence reads TGTGCCAGCAGTGTTATGGGCAGGGAAGCAGATACGCAGTATTTT. This gives the protein CASSVMGREADTQYF. With the rest looked up from the reference TRBV2 and TRBJ2-3 genes rather than sequenced, the full variable domain is EPEVTQTPSHQVTQMGQEVILRCVPISNHLYFYWYRQILGQKVEFLVSFYNNEISEKSEIFDDQFSVERPDGSNFTLKIRSTKLEDSAMYFCASSVMGREADTQYFGPGTRLTVL.